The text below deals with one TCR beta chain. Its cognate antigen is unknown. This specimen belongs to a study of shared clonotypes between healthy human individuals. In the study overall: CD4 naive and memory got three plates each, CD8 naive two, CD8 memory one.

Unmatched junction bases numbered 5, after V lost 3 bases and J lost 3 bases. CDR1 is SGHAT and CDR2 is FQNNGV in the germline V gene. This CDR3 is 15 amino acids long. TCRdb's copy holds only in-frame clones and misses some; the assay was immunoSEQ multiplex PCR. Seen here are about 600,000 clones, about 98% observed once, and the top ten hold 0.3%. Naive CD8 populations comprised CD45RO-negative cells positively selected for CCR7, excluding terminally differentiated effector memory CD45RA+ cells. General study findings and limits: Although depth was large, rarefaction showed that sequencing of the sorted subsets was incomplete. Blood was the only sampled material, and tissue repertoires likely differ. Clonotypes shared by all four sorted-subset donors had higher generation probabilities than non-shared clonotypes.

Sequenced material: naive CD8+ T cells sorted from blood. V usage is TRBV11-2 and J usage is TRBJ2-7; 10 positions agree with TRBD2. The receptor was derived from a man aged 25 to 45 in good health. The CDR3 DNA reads TGTGCCAGCAGCTTTCAGAGCGGGAGGGTCTACGAGCAGTACTTC. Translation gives CASSFQSGRVYEQYF.